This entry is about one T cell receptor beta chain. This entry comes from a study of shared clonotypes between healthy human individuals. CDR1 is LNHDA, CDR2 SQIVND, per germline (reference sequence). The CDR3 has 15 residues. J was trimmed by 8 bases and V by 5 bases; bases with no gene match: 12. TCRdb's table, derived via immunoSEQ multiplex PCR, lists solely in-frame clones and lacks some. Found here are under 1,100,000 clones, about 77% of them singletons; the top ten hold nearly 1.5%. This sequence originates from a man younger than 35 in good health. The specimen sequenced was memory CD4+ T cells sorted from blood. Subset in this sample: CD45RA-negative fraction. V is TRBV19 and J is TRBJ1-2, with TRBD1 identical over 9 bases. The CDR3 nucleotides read TGTGCCAGTAGTTCCCGTGGACAGGGGCTTTGGGGCTACACCTTC. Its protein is CASSSRGQGLWGYTF.